The rows below give T cell receptor beta chains drawn from one sample of a study of radiotherapy plus CTLA-4 blockade in lung cancer. Repertoires were generated with immunoSEQ multiplex PCR, while TCRdb's copy carries only in-frame clones and drops some. The profile covers tens of thousands of clones, with 75% to 85% appearing a single time and around 4.2% taken by the ten largest. This material consisted of peripheral blood, taken from a patient treated with radiotherapy plus ipilimumab. Source of these receptors: a human donor with non-small cell lung cancer who had a partial response to radiotherapy plus ipilimumab. The CDR3 runs from the conserved cysteine through the conserved F or W. The D gene is left open where the match is weak. Some rows have no size entry. The others give once, few or many, or a class for an expanded clone.

DNA | CDR3 | V | D | size | J
TGTGCCACCAAGAACCGACCGGGACAAGGGGCAGATACGCAGTATTTT | CATKNRPGQGADTQYF | TRBV13 | - | - | TRBJ2-3
TGTGCCAGCAGTGTGCGGACAGGGGGTCTTCAGCCCCAGCATTTT | CASSVRTGGLQPQHF | TRBV6-1 | TRBD1 | - | TRBJ1-5
TGTGCCAGCAGCGCAACAGGGGTTGAGGGCTACACCTTC | CASSATGVEGYTF | TRBV7-3 | TRBD1 | few | TRBJ1-2
TGTGCCAGCAGCTCCGGGACAGGGCCCACCTACGAGCAGTACTTC | CASSSGTGPTYEQYF | TRBV27 | TRBD1 | - | TRBJ2-7
TGTGCCAGTCAAAAGGGACTTAGCAATCAGCCCCAGCATTTT | CASQKGLSNQPQHF | TRBV2 | - | - | TRBJ1-5
TGTGCCAGCCTTGGGACAAGAGTTGATCAGCCCCAGCATTTT | CASLGTRVDQPQHF | TRBV2 | - | - | TRBJ1-5
TGCGCCAGCAGCTTGATGGTCGGGGGGCCTTATGGCTACACCTTC | CASSLMVGGPYGYTF | TRBV5-1 | - | - | TRBJ1-2
TGTGCCAGCAGTTACTCAACAGTCGGTCAGCCCCAGCATTTT | CASSYSTVGQPQHF | TRBV6-5 | - | - | TRBJ1-5
TGTGCCAGCAGGTTCGGGAGGGGCTACGAGCAGTACTTC | CASRFGRGYEQYF | TRBV27 | TRBD2 | - | TRBJ2-7
TGTGCCAGCAGCCCCTATACGGGGGGGGGCCCCTACAATGAGCAGTTCTTC | CASSPYTGGGPYNEQFF | TRBV9 | TRBD2 | - | TRBJ2-1
TGTGCCAGCAGCTCGTTCTCCTACGAGCAGTACTTC | CASSSFSYEQYF | TRBV11-1 | - | once | TRBJ2-7
TGTGCCAGCCCCTCTAGGGCAGGGTCCTACAATGAGCAGTTCTTC | CASPSRAGSYNEQFF | TRBV6-1 | - | - | TRBJ2-1
TGTGCCAGCAGCCCCTATGGGGCCGACCCCAATCAGCCCCAGCATTTT | CASSPYGADPNQPQHF | TRBV7-2 | - | - | TRBJ1-5
TGTGCCAGCAGCTACGACAGGGGAACTGAAGCTTTCTTT | CASSYDRGTEAFF | TRBV5-8 | TRBD1 | - | TRBJ1-1
TGTGCCAGCAGCCGGACAGGGGCGTCGGGCAATGAGCAGTTCTTC | CASSRTGASGNEQFF | TRBV11-3 | TRBD1 | once | TRBJ2-1
TGTGCCAGTAGCCAGCAGCGGAACACTGAAGCTTTCTTT | CASSQQRNTEAFF | TRBV19 | - | - | TRBJ1-1
TGCGCCAGCAGCCCGGGACAGCATAACTATGGCTACACCTTC | CASSPGQHNYGYTF | TRBV10-1 | TRBD1 | - | TRBJ1-2
TGTGCCAGCAGCTTAGTAATCGACAGAGCCTACGAGCAGTACTTC | CASSLVIDRAYEQYF | TRBV11-2 | - | many | TRBJ2-7
TGTGCCAGCAGCCCGCGGGCTAGCGGCGGCACCGGGGAGCTGTTTTTT | CASSPRASGGTGELFF | TRBV14 | TRBD2 | - | TRBJ2-2
TGTGCCAGCAGCCTGGCGGGGAGGTTTAACTATAACGCCGGGGAGCTGTTTTTT | CASSLAGRFNYNAGELFF | TRBV4-2 | - | - | TRBJ2-2
TGTGCCACCAGCAGGGGACGGATAATGGGGACAGGGTCGGGGAGTAGATCGACAGATACGCAGTATTTT | CATSRGRIMGTGSGSRSTDTQYF | TRBV15 | TRBD1 | few | TRBJ2-3
TGTGCCAGCAGTGAAGGCGGGGGGGAGTACAATGAGCAGTTCTTC | CASSEGGGEYNEQFF | TRBV25-1 | TRBD2 | few | TRBJ2-1
TGTGCCAGCAGCACAGAGCTAATCTATGGCTACACCTTC | CASSTELIYGYTF | TRBV28 | - | - | TRBJ1-2
TGTGCCAGCATGAGGGGGCGAATGAACACCGGGGAGCTGTTTTTT | CASMRGRMNTGELFF | TRBV27 | TRBD1 | - | TRBJ2-2
TGTGCCAGCAGTCCAGACAGGGGCGGCTACACCTTC | CASSPDRGGYTF | TRBV27 | TRBD1 | - | TRBJ1-2
TGTGCCAGCAGCCCAGATAGCGGGGGGGCTATGGGAAATGAGCAGTTCTTC | CASSPDSGGAMGNEQFF | TRBV7-8 | TRBD2 | - | TRBJ2-1
TGTGCCAGCAGCTACAGCGGACAGGGGTACTACGAGCAGTACTTC | CASSYSGQGYYEQYF | TRBV6-6 | TRBD1 | - | TRBJ2-7